The text below deals with one T cell receptor beta chain. The CDR3 length is 16 residues. In germline, CDR1 is SGHDT, CDR2 YYEEEE. V shed 1 base and J 6 bases; nucleotides not matched to a gene: 10. Data came from immunoSEQ multiplex PCR; TCRdb stores just in-frame clones and leaves some out. The sample has about 32,000 clones; about 88% are singletons. The record originates from a study of PD-1 and CTLA-4 blockade in melanoma. Sequenced here: CD8+ T cells from peripheral blood, sampled from a patient given anti-PD-1 treatment. The chain combines TRBV5-6 with TRBJ1-1; 9 nucleotides align to TRBD1. This receptor was identified in a human donor with melanoma. The CDR3 bases are TGTGCCAGCAGCTTGCGTCCGGGACAGGGAACCGCTGAAGCTTTCTTT. It codes for CASSLRPGQGTAEAFF.